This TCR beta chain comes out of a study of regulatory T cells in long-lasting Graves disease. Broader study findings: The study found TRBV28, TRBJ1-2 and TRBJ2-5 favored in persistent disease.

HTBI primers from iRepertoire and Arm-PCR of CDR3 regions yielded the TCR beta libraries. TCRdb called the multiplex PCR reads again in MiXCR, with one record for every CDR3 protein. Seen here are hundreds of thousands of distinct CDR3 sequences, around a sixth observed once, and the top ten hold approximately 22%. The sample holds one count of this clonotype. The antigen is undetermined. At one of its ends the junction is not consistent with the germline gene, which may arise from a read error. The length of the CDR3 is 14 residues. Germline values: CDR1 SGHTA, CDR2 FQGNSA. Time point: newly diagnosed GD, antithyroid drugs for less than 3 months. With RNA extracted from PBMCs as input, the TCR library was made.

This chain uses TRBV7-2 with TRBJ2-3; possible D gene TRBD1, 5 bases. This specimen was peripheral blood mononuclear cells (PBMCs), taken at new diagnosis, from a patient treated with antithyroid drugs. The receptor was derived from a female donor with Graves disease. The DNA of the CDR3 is TGTGCCTGCAGCTTGTTGCAGGGTCCAGATACGCAGTATTTT. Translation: CACSLLQGPDTQYF. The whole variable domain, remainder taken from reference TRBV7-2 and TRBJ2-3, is GAGVSQSPSNKVTEKGKDVELRCDPISGHTALYWYRQSLGQGLEFLIYFQGNSAPDKSGLPSDRFSAERTGGSVSTLTIQRTQQEDSAVYLCACSLLQGPDTQYFGPGTRLTVL.